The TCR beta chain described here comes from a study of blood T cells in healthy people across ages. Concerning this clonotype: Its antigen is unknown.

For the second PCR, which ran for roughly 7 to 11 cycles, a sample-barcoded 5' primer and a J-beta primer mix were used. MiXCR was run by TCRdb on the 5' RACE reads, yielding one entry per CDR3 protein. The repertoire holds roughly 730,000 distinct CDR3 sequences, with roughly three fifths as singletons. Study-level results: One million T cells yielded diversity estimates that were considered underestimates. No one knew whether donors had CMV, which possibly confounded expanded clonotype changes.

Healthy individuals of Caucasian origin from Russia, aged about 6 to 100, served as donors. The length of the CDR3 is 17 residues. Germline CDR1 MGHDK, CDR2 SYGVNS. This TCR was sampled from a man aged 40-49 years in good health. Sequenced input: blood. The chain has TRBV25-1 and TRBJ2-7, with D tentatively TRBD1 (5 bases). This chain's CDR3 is CGTAVEGVRINSYEQYF. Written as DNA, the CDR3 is TGTGGCACAGCAGTGGAAGGGGTAAGAATAAACTCCTACGAGCAGTACTTC.